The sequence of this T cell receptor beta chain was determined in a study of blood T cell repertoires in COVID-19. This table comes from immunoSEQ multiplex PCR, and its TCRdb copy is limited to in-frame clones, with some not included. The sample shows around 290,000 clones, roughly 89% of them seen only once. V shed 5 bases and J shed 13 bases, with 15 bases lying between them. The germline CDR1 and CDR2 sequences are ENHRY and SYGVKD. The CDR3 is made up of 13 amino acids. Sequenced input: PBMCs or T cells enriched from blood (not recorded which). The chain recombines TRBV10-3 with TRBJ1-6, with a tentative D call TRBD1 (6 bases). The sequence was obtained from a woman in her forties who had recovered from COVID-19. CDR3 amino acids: CAISPGHWDPLHF. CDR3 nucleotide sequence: TGTGCCATCAGTCCGGGACACTGGGACCCCCTCCACTTT.